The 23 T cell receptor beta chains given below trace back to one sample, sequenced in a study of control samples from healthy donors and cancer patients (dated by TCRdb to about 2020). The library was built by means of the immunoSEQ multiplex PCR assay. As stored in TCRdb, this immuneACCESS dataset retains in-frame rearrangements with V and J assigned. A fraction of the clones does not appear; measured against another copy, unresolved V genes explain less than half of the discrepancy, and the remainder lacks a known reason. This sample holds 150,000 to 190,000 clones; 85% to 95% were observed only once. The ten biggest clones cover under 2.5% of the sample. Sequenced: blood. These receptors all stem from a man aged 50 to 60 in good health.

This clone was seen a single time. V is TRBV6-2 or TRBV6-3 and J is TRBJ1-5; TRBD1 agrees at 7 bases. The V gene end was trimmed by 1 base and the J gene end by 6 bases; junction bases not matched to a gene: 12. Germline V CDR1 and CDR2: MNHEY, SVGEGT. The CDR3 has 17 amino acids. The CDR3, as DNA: TGTGCCAGCAGTTACTTCTATAGGACAGGAGTTGGTCAGCCCCAGCATTTT. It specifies CASSYFYRTGVGQPQHF.

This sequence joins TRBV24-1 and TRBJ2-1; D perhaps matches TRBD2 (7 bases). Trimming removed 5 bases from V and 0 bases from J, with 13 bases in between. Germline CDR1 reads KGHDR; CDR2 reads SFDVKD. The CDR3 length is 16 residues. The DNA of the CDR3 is TGTGCCACCAGTGGCGGGGGCCCTAGCTCCTACAATGAGCAGTTCTTC. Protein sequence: CATSGGGPSSYNEQFF.

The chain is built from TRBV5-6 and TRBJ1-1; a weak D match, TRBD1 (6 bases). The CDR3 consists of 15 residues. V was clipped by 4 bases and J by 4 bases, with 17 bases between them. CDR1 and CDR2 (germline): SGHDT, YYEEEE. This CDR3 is CASSLDSLRLTEAFF. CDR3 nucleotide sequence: TGTGCCAGCAGCCTGGACAGCCTAAGGCTCACTGAAGCTTTCTTT.

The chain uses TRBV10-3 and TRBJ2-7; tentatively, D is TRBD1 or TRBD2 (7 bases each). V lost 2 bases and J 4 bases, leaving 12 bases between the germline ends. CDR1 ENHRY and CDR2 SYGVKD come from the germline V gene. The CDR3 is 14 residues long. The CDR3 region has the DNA TGTGCCATCAGTGAGCCAGGGGGGGTATACGAGCAGTACTTC. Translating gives CAISEPGGVYEQYF.

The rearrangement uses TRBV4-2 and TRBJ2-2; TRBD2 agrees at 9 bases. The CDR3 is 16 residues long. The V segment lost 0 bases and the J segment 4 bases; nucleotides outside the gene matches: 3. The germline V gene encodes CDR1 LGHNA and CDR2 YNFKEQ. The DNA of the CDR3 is TGTGCCAGCAGCCAAGAGGATAGCGGGAGCACCGGGGAGCTGTTTTTT. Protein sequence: CASSQEDSGSTGELFF.

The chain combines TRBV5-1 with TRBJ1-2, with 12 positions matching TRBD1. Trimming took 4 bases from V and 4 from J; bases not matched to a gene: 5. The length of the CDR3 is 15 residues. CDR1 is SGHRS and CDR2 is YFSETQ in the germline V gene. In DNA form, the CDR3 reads TGCGCCAGCAGCCTTGGGACAGGGGGCGGCTATGGCTACACCTTC. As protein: CASSLGTGGGYGYTF.

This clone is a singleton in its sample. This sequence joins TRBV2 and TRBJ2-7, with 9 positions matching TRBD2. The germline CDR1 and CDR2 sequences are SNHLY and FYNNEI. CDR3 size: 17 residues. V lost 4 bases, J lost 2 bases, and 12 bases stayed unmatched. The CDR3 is CASSGSRRSSGAYEQYF. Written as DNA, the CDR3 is TGTGCCAGCAGTGGATCTCGGCGGTCTAGCGGGGCCTACGAGCAGTACTTC.

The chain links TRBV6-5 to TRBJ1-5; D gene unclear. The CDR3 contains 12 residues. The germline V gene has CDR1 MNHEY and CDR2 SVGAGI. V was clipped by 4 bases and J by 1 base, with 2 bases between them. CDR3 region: CASSLSNQPQHF. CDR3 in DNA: TGTGCCAGCAGTTTAAGCAATCAGCCCCAGCATTTT.

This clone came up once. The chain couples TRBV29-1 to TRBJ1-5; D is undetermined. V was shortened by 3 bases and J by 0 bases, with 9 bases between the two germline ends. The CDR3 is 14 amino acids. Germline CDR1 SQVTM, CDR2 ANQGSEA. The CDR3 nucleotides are TGCAGCGTTGAGGTGGCGGGTAGCAATCAGCCCCAGCATTTT. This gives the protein CSVEVAGSNQPQHF.

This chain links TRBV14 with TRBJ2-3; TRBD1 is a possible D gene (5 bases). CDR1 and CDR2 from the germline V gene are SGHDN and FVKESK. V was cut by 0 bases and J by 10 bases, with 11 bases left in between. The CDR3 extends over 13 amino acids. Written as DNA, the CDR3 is TGTGCCAGCAGCCAAGACAGGGCCCTCCCGCAGTATTTT. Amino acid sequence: CASSQDRALPQYF. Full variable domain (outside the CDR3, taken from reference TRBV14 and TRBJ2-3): EAGVTQFPSHSVIEKGQTVTLRCDPISGHDNLYWYRRVMGKEIKFLLHFVKESKQDESGMPNNRFLAERTGGTYSTLKVQPAELEDSGVYFCASSQDRALPQYFGPGTRLTVL.

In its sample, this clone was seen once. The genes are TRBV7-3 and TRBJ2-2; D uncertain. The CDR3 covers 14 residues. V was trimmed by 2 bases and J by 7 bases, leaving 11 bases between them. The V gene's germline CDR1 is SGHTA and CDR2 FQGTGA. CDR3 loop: CASSLLVTGGELFF. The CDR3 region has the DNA TGTGCCAGCAGCTTATTAGTCACCGGCGGGGAGCTGTTTTTT.

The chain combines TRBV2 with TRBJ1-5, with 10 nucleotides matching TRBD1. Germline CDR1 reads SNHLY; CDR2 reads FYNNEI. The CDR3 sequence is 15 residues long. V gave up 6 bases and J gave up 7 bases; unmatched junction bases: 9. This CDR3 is CASRDDRGRKQPQHF. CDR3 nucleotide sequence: TGTGCCAGCAGAGACGACAGGGGGCGAAAACAGCCCCAGCATTTT.

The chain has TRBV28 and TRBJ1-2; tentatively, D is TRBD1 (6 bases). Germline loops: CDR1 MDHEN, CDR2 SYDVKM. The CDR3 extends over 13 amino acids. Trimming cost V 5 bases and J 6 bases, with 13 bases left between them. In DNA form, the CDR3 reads TGTGCCAGCAGTCCTGGGGACATCGATGGCTACACCTTC. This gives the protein CASSPGDIDGYTF.

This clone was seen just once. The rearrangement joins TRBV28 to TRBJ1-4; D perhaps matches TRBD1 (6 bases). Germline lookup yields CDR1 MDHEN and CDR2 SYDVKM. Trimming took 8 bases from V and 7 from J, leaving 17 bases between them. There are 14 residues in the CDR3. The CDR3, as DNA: TGTGCCAGCTTCCCGGGGGGGGCTACTGAAAAACTGTTTTTT. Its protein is CASFPGGATEKLFF.

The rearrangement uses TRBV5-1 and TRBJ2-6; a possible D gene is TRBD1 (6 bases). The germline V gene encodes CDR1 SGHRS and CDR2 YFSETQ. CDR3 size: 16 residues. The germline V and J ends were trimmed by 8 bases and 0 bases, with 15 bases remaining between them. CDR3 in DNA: TGCGCCAGTCGGACAGCTTCCTACTCTGGGGCCAACGTCCTGACTTTC. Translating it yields CASRTASYSGANVLTF.

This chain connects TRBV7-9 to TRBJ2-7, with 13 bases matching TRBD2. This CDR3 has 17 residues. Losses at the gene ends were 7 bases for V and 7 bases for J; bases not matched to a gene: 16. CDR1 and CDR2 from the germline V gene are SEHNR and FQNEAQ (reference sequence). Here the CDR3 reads CASTAISGLAGEREQYF. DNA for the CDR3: TGTGCCAGCACCGCTATATCCGGACTAGCGGGAGAGAGAGAGCAGTACTTC.

CDR3 region: CASSLVGTGGAGGYTF. The CDR3 DNA is TGTGCCAGCAGCTTAGTTGGGACAGGGGGCGCAGGTGGCTACACCTTC. This chain uses TRBV11-2 with TRBJ1-2; 12 nucleotides agree with TRBD1. CDR3 length equals 16 residues. CDR1 is SGHAT, CDR2 FQNNGV, per germline. V lost 1 base and J lost 7; bases outside the gene matches: 7.

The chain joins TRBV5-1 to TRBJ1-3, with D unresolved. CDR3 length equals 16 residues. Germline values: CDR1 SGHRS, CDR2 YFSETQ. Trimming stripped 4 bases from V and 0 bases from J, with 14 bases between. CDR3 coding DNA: TGCGCCAGCAGCCAAGATACAGTCGGCTCTGGAAACACCATATATTTT. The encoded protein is CASSQDTVGSGNTIYF.

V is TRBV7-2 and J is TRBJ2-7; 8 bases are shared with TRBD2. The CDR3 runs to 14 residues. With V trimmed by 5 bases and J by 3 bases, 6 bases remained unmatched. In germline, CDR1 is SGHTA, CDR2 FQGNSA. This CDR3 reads CASSVSGLVYEQYF. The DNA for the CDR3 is TGTGCCAGCAGCGTCTCGGGACTAGTCTACGAGCAGTACTTC.

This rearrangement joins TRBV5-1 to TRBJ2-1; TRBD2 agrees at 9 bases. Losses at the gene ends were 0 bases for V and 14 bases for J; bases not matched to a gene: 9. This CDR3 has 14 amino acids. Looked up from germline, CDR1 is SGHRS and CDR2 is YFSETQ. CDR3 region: CASSLGVAGEKEFF. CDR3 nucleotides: TGCGCCAGCAGCTTGGGAGTAGCGGGAGAGAAAGAGTTCTTC. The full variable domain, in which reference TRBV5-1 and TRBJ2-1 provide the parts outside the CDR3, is KAGVTQTPRYLIKTRGQQVTLSCSPISGHRSVSWYQQTPGQGLQFLFEYFSETQRNKGNFPGRFSGRQFSNSRSEMNVSTLELGDSALYLCASSLGVAGEKEFFGPGTRLTVL.

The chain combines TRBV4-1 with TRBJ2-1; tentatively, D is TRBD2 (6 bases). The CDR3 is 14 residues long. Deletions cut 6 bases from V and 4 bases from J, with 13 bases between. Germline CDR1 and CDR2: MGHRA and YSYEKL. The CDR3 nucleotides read TGCGCCAGCAGACCAACTGGGAGGTACAATGAGCAGTTCTTC. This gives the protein CASRPTGRYNEQFF.

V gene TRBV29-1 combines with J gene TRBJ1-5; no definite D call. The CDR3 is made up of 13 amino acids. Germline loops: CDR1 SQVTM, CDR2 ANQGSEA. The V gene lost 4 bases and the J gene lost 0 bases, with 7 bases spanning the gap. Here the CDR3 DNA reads TGCAGCGTTGGGGGAGTTAGCAATCAGCCCCAGCATTTT. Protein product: CSVGGVSNQPQHF.

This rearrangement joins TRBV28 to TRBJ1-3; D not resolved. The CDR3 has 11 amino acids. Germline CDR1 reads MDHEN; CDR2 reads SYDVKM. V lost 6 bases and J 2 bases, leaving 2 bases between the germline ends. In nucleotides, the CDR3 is TGTGCCAGCAGCACTGGAAACACCATATATTTT. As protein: CASSTGNTIYF.